Shown below are 12 T cell receptor beta chains from a single sample sequenced in a study of blood T cell repertoires in COVID-19. Clones were sequenced by immunoSEQ multiplex PCR, and TCRdb holds only the in-frame ones, with some missing. This sample carries around 100,000 clones, about 85% of them seen once, and the ten largest clones take approximately 3.6%. Sequencing was performed on peripheral blood. Receptor source: a man aged 40-55 years with acute or convalescent COVID-19.

The chain joins TRBV21-1 to TRBJ2-5; TRBD1 is the table's D call and was not checked against the DNA. TRBV21-1 is given as a pseudogene. This CDR3 is 14 amino acids long. In nucleotides, the CDR3 is TGTGCCAGCAGCTCAGACAGGTTCCAAGAGACCCAGTACTTC. Residues: CASSSDRFQETQYF.

This clone came up a few times. The CDR3 coding sequence is TGTGCCACCAGCTCAGGGGGCATTTTGCAGCCCCAGCATTTT. Its translation: CATSSGGILQPQHF. The V and J genes are TRBV15 and TRBJ1-5, with 8 bases aligning to TRBD1. V lost 5 bases to trimming and J lost 7 bases; unmatched junction nucleotides: 7. The length of the CDR3 is 14 residues. Per the germline V gene, CDR1 is LNHNV and CDR2 is YYDKDF (reference sequence).

The rearrangement joins TRBV6-5 to TRBJ1-2; perhaps TRBD1 as D (5 bases). Germline lookup yields CDR1 MNHEY and CDR2 SVGAGI. The CDR3 extends over 14 amino acids. V was pared by 0 bases and J by 3 bases, with 8 bases between. The CDR3 DNA follows: TGTGCCAGCAGTTACTCGTCAGGGCACTATGGCTACACCTTC. Translating it yields CASSYSSGHYGYTF.

This chain connects TRBV20-1 to TRBJ2-1; TRBD2 matches 12 bases. The CDR3 covers 15 residues. With 3 bases clipped from V and 6 bases from J, the junction kept 6 bases outside the gene matches. Germline CDR1 reads DFQATT; CDR2 reads SNEGSKA (reference sequence). CDR3 DNA: TGCAGTGCTAGTCTACTAGCGGGGGGCCTCAATGAGCAGTTCTTC. It translates to CSASLLAGGLNEQFF.

The rearrangement links TRBV3-1 (or the pseudogene TRBV3-2) to TRBJ1-2; D remains unclear. The CDR3 is made up of 14 amino acids. The germline V gene has CDR1 LGHDT and CDR2 YNNKEL (reference sequence). Trimming left V 0 bases short and J 4 bases short, with 9 bases between. DNA for the CDR3: TGTGCCAGCAGCCAAGATTATTCGGGCTATGGCTACACCTTC. Its translation is CASSQDYSGYGYTF.

V usage is TRBV21-1 and J usage is TRBJ1-2; TRBD1, as called in the table, went unchecked against the DNA. TRBV21-1 is a pseudogene. The CDR3 spans 14 residues. CDR3 amino acids: CASSRATGTSGYTF. DNA of the CDR3: TGTGCCAGCAGCAGAGCTACCGGGACATCGGGCTACACCTTC.

This chain links TRBV5-1 with TRBJ2-7; 10 bases map to TRBD1. The CDR3 is made up of 15 amino acids. CDR1 SGHRS and CDR2 YFSETQ come from the germline V gene. After removal of 1 base from V and 4 bases from J, the junction contained 5 bases not matched to a gene. The CDR3 coding sequence is TGCGCCAGCAGCTTGCAGACAGGGGGCTTGTACGAGCAGTACTTC. Encoded protein: CASSLQTGGLYEQYF.

V usage is TRBV7-9 and J usage is TRBJ1-2; tentatively, D is TRBD1 (6 bases). The CDR3 covers 13 residues. Trimming took off 3 bases at V and 8 bases at J, with 13 bases between the two ends. CDR1 is SEHNR and CDR2 is FQNEAQ in the germline V gene (reference sequence). The CDR3 loop is CASSFRGIEGYTF. The CDR3 DNA follows: TGTGCCAGCAGCTTTAGGGGGATCGAGGGCTACACCTTC.

V gene TRBV12-3 or TRBV12-4 combines with J gene TRBJ2-3, with D maybe TRBD2 (5 bases). CDR3 length: 13 residues. Between the trimmed V and J ends, which lost 0 bases and 12 bases, there was a span of 13 bases. The CDR3 here is CASSLAQTPSQYF. The CDR3 nucleotides read TGTGCCAGCAGTTTAGCGCAGACTCCTAGCCAGTATTTT.

V usage is TRBV5-6 and J usage is TRBJ2-2; possibly TRBD1 for D (5 bases). Per germline, CDR1 SGHDT and CDR2 YYEEEE. V gave up 2 bases and J gave up 6 bases, with 8 bases separating them. This CDR3 has 13 amino acids. The CDR3 reads CASSLGVSGELFF. Here the CDR3 DNA reads TGTGCCAGCAGCTTAGGGGTCTCCGGGGAGCTGTTTTTT.

The chain carries TRBV5-4 and TRBJ2-1; D gene ambiguous. The CDR3 runs to 12 residues. Germline assignment: CDR1 SGHNT and CDR2 YYREEE (reference sequence). The V end was cut by 1 base, the J end by 7 bases, with 6 bases between. CDR3 sequence reads: CASSLTGNEQFF. The CDR3, as DNA: TGTGCCAGCAGCTTGACCGGGAATGAGCAGTTCTTC.

The rearrangement links TRBV30 to TRBJ2-3, with 12 bases aligning to TRBD2. The length of the CDR3 is 15 residues. In germline, CDR1 is GTSNPN, CDR2 SVGIG (reference sequence). Trimming cost V 4 bases and J 4 bases; bases outside gene matches: 6. This CDR3 reads CAWNPGLAGSDTQYF. CDR3 sequence (DNA): TGTGCCTGGAACCCTGGACTAGCGGGGTCAGATACGCAGTATTTT.